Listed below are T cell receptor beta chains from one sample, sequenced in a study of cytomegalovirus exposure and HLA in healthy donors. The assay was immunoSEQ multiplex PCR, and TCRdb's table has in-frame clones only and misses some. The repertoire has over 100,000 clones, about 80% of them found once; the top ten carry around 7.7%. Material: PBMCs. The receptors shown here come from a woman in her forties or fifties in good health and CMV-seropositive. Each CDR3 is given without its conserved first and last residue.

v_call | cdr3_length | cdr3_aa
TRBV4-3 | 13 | ASSQGGGGIHEQY
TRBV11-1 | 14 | ASSPLRGRGKETQY
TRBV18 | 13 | ASSTGGGSYNEQF
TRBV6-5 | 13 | ASSSAGTGGAGYT
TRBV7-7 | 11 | ASSLKQGTEAF
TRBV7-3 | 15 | ASRKGLAGAYTDTQY
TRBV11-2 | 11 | ASSSSYNQPQH
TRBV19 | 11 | ASSQGIYNEQF
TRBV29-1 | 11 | SVKTGITYGYT
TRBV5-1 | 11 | ASSGTGTTEAF
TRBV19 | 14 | ASSITVLGTRETQY
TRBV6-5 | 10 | ASSRYGETQY
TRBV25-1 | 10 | ASSELAESPY
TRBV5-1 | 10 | ASQGGRNEQY
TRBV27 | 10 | ASSRTDGELF
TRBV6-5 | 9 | ASTLGGTQY
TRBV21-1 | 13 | ASSKLAGVSYEQY
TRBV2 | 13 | ASSERTGVESPLH
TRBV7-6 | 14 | ASSSSSRGFGDTQY
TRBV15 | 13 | ATSRDTGVYYGYT
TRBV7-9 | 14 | SSSLGQGLMNTEAF
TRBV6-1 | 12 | ASSEGPQTRYYT
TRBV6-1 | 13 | ASSEGYRGRETQY
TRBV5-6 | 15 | ASSFGGGGALNTEAF
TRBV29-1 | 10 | SVVRQDYGYT
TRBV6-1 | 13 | ASSDGTSESYEQY
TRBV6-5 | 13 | ASSYSGGGGETQY
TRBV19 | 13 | ASSIDGAQTYEQY
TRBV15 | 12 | ATRVDRQSTEAF
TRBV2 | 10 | ASSDLGYEQY
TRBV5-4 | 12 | ASSFRGTAYEQY
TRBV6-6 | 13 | ASSYSPGGADTQY
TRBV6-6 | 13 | ASSSDRARNSPLH